The T cell receptor beta chain described here comes from a study of Ad26.COV2.S vaccination and SARS-CoV-2 variants (dated by TCRdb to the early 2020s). About the full investigation: Donors in the vaccine arm were drawn from COV1001, a multicentre, randomized, double-blind, placebo-controlled phase I-IIa trial testing Ad26.COV2.S in healthy adults. The TCR-sequenced set comprised approximately 32 samples: about 19 Ad26.COV2.S vaccine recipients, 5 placebo recipients and 8 SARS-CoV-2 convalescent individuals. Trial participants were randomized into five groups of five: low-dose or high-dose Ad26.COV2.S given once or twice, or placebo on both occasions. Ad26.COV2.S was administered intramuscularly at a dose of 5x10^10 or 1x10^11 viral particles, either as one shot or as two shots given 56 days apart. Blinding of investigators to trial group allocation was maintained during experiments and outcome assessment. TCRbeta repertoire sequencing served as the tool for gauging how specific and how broad the SARS-CoV-2-reactive T cell receptors were following Ad26.COV2.S vaccination. Findings and caveats that apply to the study as a whole: Non-spike TCR breadth was comparable between vaccine and placebo recipients, consistent with the vaccine containing only spike. Comparing responses between vaccine doses or regimens was not something the study was powered to do. The authors noted that the TCR breadth and depth analyses may have underestimated total T cell responses. After vaccination, substantial breadth of spike-specific CD8+ and CD4+ T cell responses was reported. Higher spike-specific TCR breadth was observed in Ad26.COV2.S recipients than in placebo recipients (P = 0.0014).

The immunoSEQ Assay was the method used to sequence TCRbeta CDR3 regions. After extraction, genomic DNA underwent amplification by bias-controlled multiplex PCR, followed by high-throughput sequencing. The published analysis was carried out like this. To quantify the absolute abundance of every unique TCRbeta CDR3 region, sequences were collapsed and filtered. Usable DNA was measured by amplifying reference genes present in all nucleated cells, and TCRbeta template counts were normalized to that usable DNA to estimate T cell fraction. Repertoire TCRs were annotated as SARS-CoV-2-specific by exact matching of V gene, CDR3 amino acid sequence and J gene to a known reactive TCR set. The reference SARS-CoV-2 TCR set was derived from MIRA and filtered for enrichment in COVID-19-positive ImmuneCODE repertoires, a step that removed public or cross-reactive TCRs. Drawing on the MIRA antigens, annotated TCRs were analysed further at the level of specific ORF or position within ORF. Breadth was defined as annotated unique rearrangements over total unique productive rearrangements; depth was the summed frequency of those rearrangements. Group comparisons of TCR breadth used two-sided Wilcoxon rank-sum tests. Imported from immuneACCESS, the table was reduced by TCRdb to in-frame sequences with V and J called. These copies leave out some clones; in studies compared against another copy, an unresolved V gene accounts for under half, and the cause of the remainder is not known. The D gene and trimming were derived from the DNA, and the V and J assignments and clone size from that table. The sample table contains 200,000 to 300,000 clones; only one count was recorded for more than 75% of them. Around 10% of the sample goes to the ten largest clones.

V loses 0 bases of germline sequence and J loses 2 bases, and the interval between the two ends is 15 bases. CDR1 and CDR2 (LNHDA, SQIVND) derive from the germline V gene (reference sequence). From the cysteine up to the phenylalanine, the CDR3 has a length of 17 residues. Only CDR3 DNA remains: 51 bases, in frame from the first base. Reading the label with the study, this specimen's treatment or condition is: about 20 received Ad26.COV2.S at low or high dose, single or two shots; 5 received placebo; per-sample allocation not given. Repertoires of vaccine and placebo recipients were sequenced from samples taken on day 63 after the first injection. In Cohort 1b, 25 adults aged 18-55 years were enrolled at a single site in Boston, USA, between 29 July and 7 August 2020. Ad26.COV2.S consisted of a replication-incompetent adenovirus type 26 vector by which a prefusion-stabilized SARS-CoV-2 spike protein from the original Wuhan strain was expressed.

A word on this clone: Its recognized antigen is unknown. Base qualities are missing; no much larger clone stands one base away.

The V and J segments used are TRBV19 and TRBJ2-3; too little of a D gene remains to name it. The TCR comes from a person between 18 and 65 years old who received the Ad26.COV2.S COVID-19 vaccine or a placebo. Sequenced material: peripheral blood, taken in a trial of Ad26.COV2.S vaccine versus placebo. DNA sequence: TGTGCCAGTAGTATAGATCGCTCGGTGGAATACACAGATACGCAGTATTTT. It is translated as CASSIDRSVEYTDTQYF.